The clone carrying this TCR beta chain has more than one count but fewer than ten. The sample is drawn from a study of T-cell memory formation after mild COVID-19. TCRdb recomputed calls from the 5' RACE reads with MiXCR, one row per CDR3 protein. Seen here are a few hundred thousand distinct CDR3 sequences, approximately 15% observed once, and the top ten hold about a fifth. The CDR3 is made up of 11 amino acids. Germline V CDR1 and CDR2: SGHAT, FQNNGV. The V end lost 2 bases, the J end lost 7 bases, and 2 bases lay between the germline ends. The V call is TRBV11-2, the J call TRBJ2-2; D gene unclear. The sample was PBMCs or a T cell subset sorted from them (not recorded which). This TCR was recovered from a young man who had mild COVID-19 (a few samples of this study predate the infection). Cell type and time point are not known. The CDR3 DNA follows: TGTGCCAGCAGCTTACACGGGGAGCTGTTTTTT. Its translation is CASSLHGELFF.